The 30 T cell receptor beta chains below come from one sample, sequenced in a study of cytomegalovirus exposure and HLA in healthy donors. Amplification used 60 Vbeta primers and 13 Jbeta primers. Assay: immunoSEQ multiplex PCR; the TCRdb copy retains only in-frame clones and omits some. The profile covers 150,000 or so clones, with approximately 88% appearing a single time and about 0.4% taken by the ten largest. Sequencing was done on a sample of PBMCs. The receptors shown here come from a boy between 2 and 10 years old in good health and CMV-seronegative.

This clone has a single count. The chain carries TRBV6-6 and TRBJ2-3, with 10 bases identical to TRBD1. J lost 5 bases, V lost 5 bases, and 10 bases had no gene match. Germline V gives CDR1 MNHNY, CDR2 SVGAGI (reference sequence). CDR3 length equals 16 residues. The CDR3 protein is CASSPRDRGLKDTQYF. The CDR3 bases are TGTGCCAGCAGTCCCCGGGACAGGGGCCTCAAAGATACGCAGTATTTT.

V and J are TRBV7-9 and TRBJ2-3; 9 bases fit TRBD2. CDR3 size: 16 residues. Germline CDR1 SEHNR, CDR2 FQNEAQ (reference sequence). With 3 bases clipped from V and 5 bases from J, the junction kept 9 bases outside the gene matches. The CDR3 DNA follows: TGTGCCAGCAGCTTGGCGCGGACTAGCGCTGGAGATACGCAGTATTTT. Encoded protein: CASSLARTSAGDTQYF.

Concerning this clone: This sample also contains other DNA sequences that code for the same CDR3. The chain is built from TRBV19 and TRBJ1-4, with D hard to call. CDR3 size: 15 residues. Germline CDR1 LNHDA, CDR2 SQIVND (reference sequence). The V and J ends lost 2 bases and 0 bases respectively, with 7 bases between them. CDR3 sequence: CASSISSATNEKLFF. DNA for the CDR3: TGTGCCAGTAGTATAAGTTCAGCAACTAATGAAAAACTGTTTTTT.

J is TRBJ2-7 and V is TRBV27, with 15 bases lining up with TRBD2. Trimming removed 5 bases from V and 7 bases from J; junction bases left unmatched: 9. CDR3 length equals 16 residues. Germline values: CDR1 MNHEY, CDR2 SMNVEV (reference sequence). CDR3 protein: CASSHGLAGGGGEQYF. The CDR3 DNA sequence: TGTGCCAGCAGTCACGGACTAGCGGGAGGGGGGGGAGAGCAGTACTTC.

The chain uses TRBV30 and TRBJ2-5; D may be TRBD1 (6 bases). The DNA end favors TRBJ2-7, so the J call may be wrong. This CDR3 has 18 amino acids. From germline, CDR1 is GTSNPN and CDR2 SVGIG (reference sequence). CDR3: CAWSVSRPTWGQTTEQYF. The CDR3 DNA reads TGTGCCTGGAGTGTATCTCGACCGACTTGGGGGCAGACAACCGAGCAGTACTTC.

The chain links TRBV15 to TRBJ2-1; D is unresolved. Trimming cost V 3 bases and J 10 bases, with 19 bases left between them. The CDR3 is made up of 15 amino acids. Germline V gene lookup returns CDR1 LNHNV and CDR2 YYDKDF (reference sequence). The CDR3: CATSSRLEQMREQFF. DNA for the CDR3: TGTGCCACCAGCAGCCGGCTAGAGCAAATGAGGGAGCAGTTCTTC.

This clone is a singleton in its sample. The chain uses TRBV2 and TRBJ2-1; 9 positions agree with TRBD2. V shed 7 bases, J shed 0 bases, and the junction held 7 bases outside the gene matches. The CDR3 has 16 residues. Germline loops: CDR1 SNHLY, CDR2 FYNNEI. The CDR3 DNA sequence: TGTGCCAGCATAGAAAATAGCGGGAGCTCCTACAATGAGCAGTTCTTC. This translates into CASIENSGSSYNEQFF. Supplemented by reference TRBV2 and TRBJ2-1, the full variable domain reads EPEVTQTPSHQVTQMGQEVILRCVPISNHLYFYWYRQILGQKVEFLVSFYNNEISEKSEIFDDQFSVERPDGSNFTLKIRSTKLEDSAMYFCASIENSGSSYNEQFFGPGTRLTVL.

This chain uses TRBV9 with TRBJ2-3; 7 nucleotides match TRBD2. There are 16 residues in the CDR3. Losses at the gene ends were 4 bases for V and 4 bases for J; bases not matched to a gene: 12. The V gene's germline CDR1 is SGDLS and CDR2 YYNGEE. CDR3: CASSPRRAGLPDTQYF. The CDR3 DNA sequence: TGTGCCAGCAGCCCCCGGAGAGCGGGGTTACCAGATACGCAGTATTTT.

V gene TRBV7-9 combines with J gene TRBJ2-5, with unresolved D. The J call may be wrong; the DNA end is better matched by TRBJ2-7. The CDR3 contains 13 residues. Germline V CDR1 and CDR2: SEHNR, FQNEAQ (reference sequence). This CDR3 is CASSPIGPYEQYF. DNA of the CDR3: TGTGCCAGCAGCCCGATTGGGCCCTACGAGCAGTACTTC.

V gene TRBV5-4 combines with J gene TRBJ2-2; perhaps TRBD2 as D (5 bases). The CDR3 loop spans 16 amino acids. V lost 0 bases, J lost 2 bases, and 11 bases lay in between. Per the germline V gene, CDR1 is SGHNT and CDR2 is YYREEE (reference sequence). The CDR3 sequence: CASSLVTGLNTGELFF. The CDR3 nucleotides are TGTGCCAGCAGCTTGGTTACCGGACTTAACACCGGGGAGCTGTTTTTT.

The chain couples TRBV19 to TRBJ2-5; 7 bases are a match to TRBD2. Germline lookup yields CDR1 LNHDA and CDR2 SQIVND (reference sequence). The CDR3 runs 13 residues. Trimming removed 3 bases from V and 7 bases from J; junction bases left unmatched: 5. In nucleotides, the CDR3 is TGTGCCAGTAGTATGTCAGGGAGGGGGACCCAGTACTTC. Amino acids: CASSMSGRGTQYF.

The rearrangement uses TRBV6-1 and TRBJ2-5, with a possible D match to TRBD1 (7 bases). The J call is doubtful: the DNA matches TRBJ2-7 better. CDR1 and CDR2 from the germline V gene are MNHNS and SASEGT. The CDR3 covers 17 residues. The CDR3 region is CASSGHDGGTVSYEQYF. In DNA form, the CDR3 reads TGTGCCAGCAGTGGCCATGATGGCGGGACAGTATCCTACGAGCAGTACTTC.

The chain uses TRBV10-3 and TRBJ1-2; the D is unclear. The CDR3 runs 12 residues. Germline V gene lookup returns CDR1 ENHRY and CDR2 SYGVKD. The V gene lost 5 bases and the J gene lost 3 bases, with 7 bases spanning the gap. This chain's CDR3 is CAISNGDYGYTF. Here the CDR3 DNA reads TGTGCCATCAGTAACGGGGACTATGGCTACACCTTC.

The chain has TRBV28 and TRBJ2-7; possible D gene TRBD2, 5 bases. In germline, CDR1 is MDHEN, CDR2 SYDVKM. The CDR3 runs to 14 residues. Trimming left V 3 bases short and J 0 bases short, with 9 bases between. The CDR3 spells CASSFRGGSYEQYF. CDR3 DNA: TGTGCCAGCAGTTTTCGGGGTGGCTCCTACGAGCAGTACTTC.

This chain joins TRBV6-1 and TRBJ2-5; 8 bases fit TRBD1. The tail of the sequence fits TRBJ2-7 better, so the J call may be wrong. CDR3 length: 14 residues. Germline V gene sequence: CDR1 MNHNS, CDR2 SASEGT. This CDR3 reads CASRLDRESYEQYF. The DNA for the CDR3 is TGTGCCAGCAGGTTGGACAGGGAGTCCTACGAGCAGTACTTC.

This chain uses TRBV7-9 with TRBJ2-5; D might be TRBD2 (7 bases). The V gene lost 7 bases and the J gene lost 4 bases, with 13 bases spanning the gap. The CDR3 runs to 13 residues. CDR1 is SEHNR and CDR2 is FQNEAQ in the germline V gene (reference sequence). This CDR3 is CASTRGGRETQYF. DNA of the CDR3: TGTGCCAGCACCCGCGGGGGCAGAGAGACCCAGTACTTC.

The genes are TRBV27 and TRBJ1-1; 8 positions match TRBD1. V lost 4 bases, J lost 0 bases, and 4 bases stayed unmatched. This CDR3 is built from 15 residues. CDR1 and CDR2 (germline): MNHEY, SMNVEV (reference sequence). DNA of the CDR3: TGTGCCAGCAGTTACAACAGGGGGGTGAACACTGAAGCTTTCTTT. Translating gives CASSYNRGVNTEAFF.

CDR3: CSVEDTSNEKLFF. The CDR3 region has the DNA TGCAGCGTTGAAGATACGAGTAATGAAAAACTGTTTTTT. The chain is built from TRBV29-1 and TRBJ1-4; D is uncertain. CDR3 length equals 13 residues. The germline V and J ends were trimmed by 0 bases and 4 bases, with 6 bases remaining between them. In germline, CDR1 is SQVTM, CDR2 ANQGSEA.

The chain is built from TRBV4-2 and TRBJ1-2, with 8 bases identical to TRBD1. CDR1 is LGHNA and CDR2 is YNFKEQ in the germline V gene. The length of the CDR3 is 14 residues. With V trimmed by 4 bases and J by 7 bases, 8 bases remained unmatched. Here the CDR3 reads CASSLGQGGSGYTF. The CDR3 DNA sequence: TGTGCCAGCAGCCTCGGACAGGGAGGTAGTGGCTACACCTTC.

CDR3 in DNA: TGCGCCAGCAGCTCCGGGACTTACCAAGAGACCCAGTACTTC. Residues: CASSSGTYQETQYF. The chain links TRBV10-2 to TRBJ2-5; D is perhaps TRBD2 (6 bases). V was cut by 6 bases and J by 0 bases, with 11 bases left in between. Germline assignment: CDR1 WSHSY and CDR2 SAAADI. The CDR3 covers 14 residues.

The rearrangement joins TRBV5-1 to TRBJ2-6; D ambiguous. CDR1 is SGHRS and CDR2 is YFSETQ in the germline V gene. Trimming took off 4 bases at V and 0 bases at J, with 14 bases between the two ends. CDR3 size: 17 residues. The CDR3 DNA reads TGCGCCAGCAGCACCTCCGCATACAGCTCTGGGGCCAACGTCCTGACTTTC. Translation gives CASSTSAYSSGANVLTF. The full variable domain, completed using reference TRBV5-1 and TRBJ2-6, is KAGVTQTPRYLIKTRGQQVTLSCSPISGHRSVSWYQQTPGQGLQFLFEYFSETQRNKGNFPGRFSGRQFSNSRSEMNVSTLELGDSALYLCASSTSAYSSGANVLTFGAGSRLTVL.

The chain joins TRBV7-3 to TRBJ2-5; 9 bases are a match to TRBD2. CDR1 and CDR2 from the germline V gene are SGHTA and FQGTGA. The V gene end was trimmed by 2 bases and the J gene end by 5 bases; junction bases not matched to a gene: 6. There are 15 residues in the CDR3. DNA for the CDR3: TGTGCCAGCAGCTTAGGGCTAGCGGGACTGGAGACCCAGTACTTC. Translating it yields CASSLGLAGLETQYF.

The chain uses TRBV6-6 and TRBJ2-4; TRBD1 agrees at 9 bases. Germline loops: CDR1 MNHNY, CDR2 SVGAGI (reference sequence). V was clipped by 0 bases and J by 7 bases; unmatched bases: 4. The CDR3 spans 15 residues. CDR3 DNA: TGTGCCAGCAGTTACTCTAGAACAGGGGGCAACATTCAGTACTTC. It yields the protein CASSYSRTGGNIQYF.

The gene calls are TRBV12-5 and TRBJ2-7; 11 positions agree with TRBD2. Germline V CDR1 and CDR2: LGHNT, FRNRAP. The CDR3 consists of 17 residues. Trimming at V came to 0 bases and at J to 1 base, leaving 5 bases not matched to a gene. CDR3 protein: CASGLVLAGAVSYEQYF. As DNA, the CDR3 is TGTGCTAGTGGTTTGGTACTAGCGGGAGCAGTGTCCTACGAGCAGTACTTC.

The chain recombines TRBV18 with TRBJ2-2, with TRBD2 as a possible D gene (6 bases). The V end was cut by 0 bases, the J end by 0 bases, with 8 bases between. Germline V gene lookup returns CDR1 KGHSH and CDR2 LQKENI. CDR3 size: 16 residues. The CDR3 protein is CASSPPGGANTGELFF. The CDR3 coding sequence is TGTGCCAGCTCACCACCGGGCGGGGCGAACACCGGGGAGCTGTTTTTT. Supplemented by reference TRBV18 and TRBJ2-2, the full variable domain reads NAGVMQNPRHLVRRRGQEARLRCSPMKGHSHVYWYRQLPEEGLKFMVYLQKENIIDESGMPKERFSAEFPKEGPSILRIQQVVRGDSAAYFCASSPPGGANTGELFFGEGSRLTVL.

The V gene is TRBV4-2, the J gene TRBJ2-5; 12 bases match TRBD2. CDR3 length: 15 residues. Per germline, CDR1 LGHNA and CDR2 YNFKEQ. Germline trimming cut 4 bases from V and 4 bases from J; bases unmatched to any gene: 4. The CDR3: CASSPLAGGGETQYF. The CDR3 nucleotides are TGTGCCAGCAGCCCACTAGCGGGAGGTGGAGAGACCCAGTACTTC.

The chain is built from TRBV6-7 and TRBJ2-2, with 8 bases fitting TRBD2. TRBV6-7 counts as an open reading frame of uncertain function. The CDR3 has 20 residues. Here the CDR3 reads CPCMLDRRTGREVNTGELFF. The CDR3 region has the DNA TGTCCCTGCATGCTAGACAGGAGGACTGGGCGGGAGGTTAACACCGGGGAGCTGTTTTTT.

This sequence joins TRBV6-5 and TRBJ2-7, with TRBD2 as a possible D gene (5 bases). The CDR3 extends over 15 amino acids. In germline, CDR1 is MNHEY, CDR2 SVGAGI. V lost 6 bases, J lost 3 bases, and 18 bases lay in between. DNA of the CDR3: TGTGCCAGCAGCCCCAAGGGCCAGGCGGGCTACGAGCAGTACTTC. Translated: CASSPKGQAGYEQYF.

This clone has just one count. This rearrangement joins TRBV7-6 to TRBJ1-2, with 8 bases matching TRBD1. CDR1 and CDR2 from the germline V gene are SGHVS and FNYEAQ. The V and J ends lost 2 bases and 5 bases, in that order; junction bases with no gene match: 4. This CDR3 is 14 amino acids long. Here the CDR3 DNA reads TGTGCCAGCAGCTTAAACCAGGGGGCATATGGCTACACCTTC. It specifies CASSLNQGAYGYTF.

This clone was detected once. The V and J genes are TRBV4-2 and TRBJ2-2; TRBD1 agrees at 7 bases. Trimming removed 0 bases from V and 0 bases from J; junction bases left unmatched: 4. The CDR3 runs to 17 residues. The V gene's germline CDR1 is LGHNA and CDR2 YNFKEQ. CDR3 sequence reads: CASSQELGTANTGELFF. In nucleotides, the CDR3 is TGTGCCAGCAGCCAAGAGCTGGGGACAGCGAACACCGGGGAGCTGTTTTTT.